These T cell receptor beta chains were read from a single sample in a study of blood T cell repertoires in COVID-19. The assay was immunoSEQ multiplex PCR, and TCRdb's table has in-frame clones only and misses some. The data contain some 200,000 clones, more than 65% of them singletons. The sample consisted of peripheral blood. The receptors derive from a woman aged 25 to 39 who had recovered from COVID-19. The CDR3 runs from the conserved cysteine through the conserved F or W. Fields, in order: V gene, J gene, D gene, clone size, CDR3 protein, CDR3 DNA. A D gene is named only where the DNA matches it firmly. Size tells how often a clone was seen (once, few, many) or the class of an expanded clone, and some rows leave it out.

TRBV28	TRBJ2-7	TRBD1	once	CASRPGTGGTYEQYF	TGTGCCAGCAGACCCGGGACAGGGGGTACCTACGAGCAGTACTTC
TRBV11-1	TRBJ1-4	TRBD1	-	CASSPTGVEEKLFF	TGTGCCAGCAGCCCGACAGGGGTGGAAGAAAAACTGTTTTTT
TRBV2	TRBJ1-1	-	once	CASSDGGYSEAFF	TGTGCCAGCAGTGACGGAGGGTACTCTGAAGCTTTCTTT
TRBV5-1	TRBJ1-6	TRBD1	once	CASSLGSTGYISPLHF	TGCGCCAGCAGCTTGGGCTCGACAGGGTACATCTCACCCCTCCACTTT
TRBV3-1/TRBV3-2	TRBJ2-5	TRBD2	-	CASSQDTGTSAPARETQYF	TGTGCCAGCAGCCAAGATACAGGGACTAGTGCCCCGGCCCGCGAGACCCAGTACTTC
TRBV9	TRBJ2-5	-	-	CASSVAGSGQETQYF	TGTGCCAGCAGCGTAGCAGGATCAGGCCAAGAGACCCAGTACTTC
TRBV16	TRBJ2-7	TRBD1	-	CASSRHTGDEQYF	TGTGCCAGCAGCCGCCATACAGGGGACGAGCAGTACTTC
TRBV11-2	TRBJ2-1	TRBD2	-	CASSLKLAALYNEQFF	TGTGCCAGCAGCTTAAAACTAGCGGCCCTCTACAATGAGCAGTTCTTC
TRBV30	TRBJ2-1	TRBD2	once	CASSPGLAGANEQFF	TGTGCCTCATCTCCGGGACTAGCGGGAGCGAATGAGCAGTTCTTC
TRBV19	TRBJ1-5	-	-	CASSIDPQPQHF	TGTGCCAGTAGTATAGACCCACAGCCCCAGCATTTT
TRBV28	TRBJ2-7	TRBD2	-	CASSDGAGASFYEQYF	TGTGCCAGCAGCGACGGGGCGGGAGCCTCCTTCTACGAGCAGTACTTC
TRBV18	TRBJ1-1	-	-	CASSRTRNTEAFF	TGTGCCAGCTCACGGACAAGGAACACTGAAGCTTTCTTT
TRBV3-1/TRBV3-2	TRBJ1-1	TRBD1	-	CASSPEDRLNTEAFF	TGTGCCAGCAGCCCGGAGGACAGGTTGAACACTGAAGCTTTCTTT
TRBV5-6	TRBJ2-7	TRBD1	-	CASGGSAQGVGYEQYF	TGTGCCAGCGGGGGCTCTGCACAGGGGGTTGGGTACGAGCAGTACTTC
TRBV18	TRBJ1-2	-	-	CASSPRTDYGYTF	TGTGCCAGCTCACCTAGGACAGACTATGGCTACACCTTC
TRBV9	TRBJ2-5	-	-	CASSVQVSQETQYF	TGTGCCAGCAGCGTACAGGTCTCCCAAGAGACCCAGTACTTC
TRBV10-1	TRBJ2-5	-	-	CASSTGLETQYF	TGCGCCAGCAGTACAGGGCTCGAGACCCAGTACTTC
TRBV5-4	TRBJ1-4	TRBD1	-	CASSLALDRGKEKLFF	TGTGCCAGCAGCTTGGCCCTCGACAGGGGAAAAGAAAAACTGTTTTTT
TRBV10-3	TRBJ1-4	TRBD1	-	CAISEGSRQGTGEKLFF	TGTGCCATCAGCGAGGGGTCTCGACAGGGCACTGGAGAAAAACTGTTTTTT
TRBV27	TRBJ2-4	TRBD1	-	CASSPGQGSAKNIQYF	TGTGCCAGCAGTCCGGGACAGGGGTCAGCCAAAAACATTCAGTACTTC
TRBV24-1	TRBJ2-1	TRBD2	few	CATSDLQREGPGRNEQFF	TGTGCCACCAGTGATTTACAGCGGGAGGGCCCTGGGAGAAATGAGCAGTTCTTC
TRBV6-5	TRBJ2-3	-	-	CASSYTAGYTDTQYF	TGTGCCAGCAGTTACACGGCGGGCTACACAGATACGCAGTATTTT
TRBV6-5	TRBJ1-1	-	-	CASSYSQANTEAFF	TGTGCCAGCAGTTACTCACAGGCCAACACTGAAGCTTTCTTT
TRBV18	TRBJ2-3	TRBD2	-	CASSPLTSGSGSTDTQYF	TGTGCCAGCTCACCCCTTACTAGCGGGAGCGGGTCCACAGATACGCAGTATTTT
TRBV27	TRBJ1-5	-	-	CGGPRAQPQHF	TGTGGAGGTCCCAGGGCCCAGCCCCAGCATTTT
TRBV4-2	TRBJ2-7	TRBD2	-	CASSQGLAETYEQYF	TGTGCCAGCAGCCAAGGACTAGCGGAGACCTACGAGCAGTACTTC
TRBV14	TRBJ2-2	-	-	CASSHPSNTGELFF	TGTGCCAGCAGTCATCCTAGCAACACCGGGGAGCTGTTTTTT
TRBV15	TRBJ1-4	TRBD1	-	CATSAGQVATNEKLFF	TGTGCCACCTCAGCCGGACAGGTTGCAACTAATGAAAAACTGTTTTTT
TRBV6-6	TRBJ1-5	-	-	CASSPRGMIGSNQPQHF	TGTGCCAGCAGTCCCAGGGGTATGATTGGGAGCAATCAGCCCCAGCATTTT
TRBV19	TRBJ1-2	-	few	CASTRQGLDGYGYTF	TGTGCCAGTACCCGGCAGGGGTTGGATGGCTATGGCTACACCTTC
TRBV24-1	TRBJ2-3	-	-	CATSDPQGYGTDTQYF	TGTGCCACCAGTGATCCACAGGGTTATGGCACAGATACGCAGTATTTT
TRBV18	TRBJ1-2	-	few	CASSPQGVDYGYTF	TGTGCCAGCTCACCACAAGGGGTTGACTATGGCTACACCTTC
TRBV5-1	TRBJ1-1	TRBD1	many	CASSSSQGGATGFEAFF	TGCGCCAGCAGCTCCTCTCAGGGCGGGGCGACAGGGTTTGAAGCTTTCTTT
TRBV10-3	TRBJ2-2	TRBD2	-	CAISETSGSFTGELFF	TGTGCCATCAGTGAGACTAGCGGGTCGTTCACCGGGGAGCTGTTTTTT
TRBV12-5	TRBJ2-4	TRBD2	-	CASGLVLSGGGAIQYF	TGTGCTAGTGGTTTGGTACTTAGCGGCGGGGGTGCCATTCAGTACTTC
TRBV29-1	TRBJ1-3	TRBD1	-	CSVRWGTGGNTIYF	TGCAGCGTGCGATGGGGGACAGGGGGAAACACCATATATTTT
TRBV9	TRBJ2-1	TRBD1	-	CASSVEGQVGNEQFF	TGTGCCAGCAGCGTAGAGGGACAGGTGGGCAATGAGCAGTTCTTC
TRBV30	TRBJ1-6	TRBD1	-	CAWTYSGTGGISPLHF	TGTGCCTGGACTTACTCGGGGACAGGGGGGATTTCACCCCTCCACTTT
TRBV2	TRBJ2-5	-	-	CAGQWTGKETQYF	TGTGCCGGCCAATGGACGGGGAAAGAGACCCAGTACTTC
TRBV5-5	TRBJ2-1	-	-	CASSPGGSSYNEQFF	TGTGCCAGCAGCCCTGGTGGGAGCTCCTACAATGAGCAGTTCTTC
TRBV19	TRBJ1-2	-	-	CASSIARYGYTF	TGTGCCAGTAGTATAGCGAGGTATGGCTACACCTTC